A single sample gave rise to the 10 T cell receptor beta chains below, sequenced in a study of Tregs in tolerant kidney transplant recipients. Assay: immunoSEQ multiplex PCR; the TCRdb copy retains only in-frame clones and omits some. This table lists about 48,000 clones. Sequencing was performed on CD4+ T cells from blood, taken before the transplant. These receptors came from a human donor who received a combined kidney and bone marrow transplant.

Of note for this clone: The read is 3 residues too short to cover the CDR3 end, so that end is filled in from the germline J gene. This chain uses TRBV19 with TRBJ2-5; 9 bases are a match to TRBD1. CDR1 and CDR2 from the germline V gene are LNHDA and SQIVND (reference sequence). Trimming took 6 bases from V and 5 from J; bases not matched to a gene: 7. The CDR3 length is 14 residues. CDR3 region: CASSRQGVAETQYF. The covered CDR3 bases are TGTGCCAGTAGCCGACAGGGGGTTGCGGAGACC.

Worth noting for this clone: The read stops 3 residues short of the end of the CDR3; the missing end is completed from the germline J gene. The chain links TRBV2 to TRBJ1-2, with 8 bases matching TRBD1. The CDR3 covers 14 residues. Germline V gene lookup returns CDR1 SNHLY and CDR2 FYNNEI. V gave up 7 bases and J gave up 7 bases; unmatched junction bases: 11. The sequenced CDR3 bases are TGTGCCAGCACCCAGGACAGGGCCGGCGGTGGC. Translation: CASTQDRAGGG. The complete CDR3 protein is CASTQDRAGGGYTF.

The CDR3 bases that were read are TGTGCCATCACAGGGTCGGGTGGAGACGAG. It is translated as CAITGSGGDE. The whole CDR3 region reads CAITGSGGDEQYF. This chain links TRBV10-3 with TRBJ2-7; D is possibly TRBD1 (5 bases). The read ends 3 residues before the CDR3 terminus; that terminus is restored from the germline J gene. Germline CDR1 is ENHRY and CDR2 is SYGVKD. This CDR3 contains 13 residues. V was pared by 7 bases and J by 5 bases, with 15 bases between.

To note about this clone: The read stops 3 residues short of the end of the CDR3; the missing end is completed from the germline J gene. This sequence joins TRBV18 and TRBJ2-7; TRBD2 might be the D (6 bases). CDR1 KGHSH and CDR2 LQKENI come from the germline V gene. CDR3 length: 14 amino acids. V lost 5 bases, J lost 4 bases, and 15 bases lay in between. The DNA read from the CDR3 is TGTGCCAGCTCAGCGGGGAGCAGTGCGTACGAG. It is translated as CASSAGSSAYE. In full, the CDR3 reads CASSAGSSAYEQYF.

Turning to this clone: The sequenced fragment ends 3 residues before the CDR3 boundary, so the rest is inferred from the germline J gene. This sequence joins TRBV7-2 and TRBJ2-4; TRBD2 might be the D (5 bases). Trimming removed 3 bases from V and 8 bases from J, with 11 bases in between. Germline CDR1 SGHTA, CDR2 FQGNSA. This CDR3 contains 13 residues. The CDR3 sequence is CASSLASGDIQYF. The CDR3 bases that were read are TGTGCCAGCAGCTTGGCGAGCGGAGACATT.

On this clone: The CDR3 end is not reached by the read, which stops 3 residues before it; the germline J gene fills it in. This sequence joins TRBV19 and TRBJ1-4, with D possibly matching TRBD1 (5 bases). This CDR3 spans 16 amino acids. Looked up from germline, CDR1 is LNHDA and CDR2 is SQIVND (reference sequence). V lost 5 bases and J 3 bases, leaving 16 bases between the germline ends. The covered CDR3 bases are TGTGCCAGTAGTCCTAAGGCTAAACAGGCTAATGAAAAA. This gives the protein CASSPKAKQANEK. The CDR3 as a whole reads CASSPKAKQANEKLFF.

Turning to this clone: Read data end 3 residues before the CDR3 end; the end is taken from the germline J gene. This chain uses TRBV6-1 with TRBJ1-5; 12 bases are a match to TRBD1. The V and J ends lost 1 base and 6 bases, in that order; junction bases with no gene match: 4. Per the germline V gene, CDR1 is MNHNS and CDR2 is SASEGT. The CDR3 is made up of 16 amino acids. CDR3 sequence reads: CASSEVGTGGSQPQHF. Incomplete CDR3 DNA: TGTGCCAGCAGTGAAGTTGGGACAGGGGGCAGTCAGCCC.

Remarks on this clone: Sequencing ends 3 residues short of the CDR3 end; the germline J gene provides the rest. The chain links TRBV2 to TRBJ2-7, with unresolved D. Per the germline V gene, CDR1 is SNHLY and CDR2 is FYNNEI. V was pared by 5 bases and J by 2 bases, with 10 bases between. The CDR3 loop spans 13 amino acids. CDR3 sequence: CASSLQTAYEQYF. Partial CDR3 DNA: TGTGCCAGCAGTCTGCAAACGGCCTACGAG.

Regarding this clone: The read falls 3 residues short of the CDR3 end, and the missing part is taken from the germline J gene. This rearrangement joins TRBV13 to TRBJ2-3, with unresolved D. CDR1 PRHDT and CDR2 FYEKMQ come from the germline V gene (reference sequence). V gave up 2 bases and J gave up 0 bases, with 9 bases separating them. The CDR3 contains 15 residues. Incomplete CDR3 DNA: TGTGCCAGCAGCTTATTGAGGCCTAGCACAGATACG. This encodes CASSLLRPSTDT. The complete CDR3 sequence is CASSLLRPSTDTQYF.

About this clone itself: The missing CDR3 end, 3 residues past where the read stops, is filled in from the germline J gene. V gene TRBV29-1 combines with J gene TRBJ1-2, with 8 bases aligning to TRBD1. CDR3 length equals 13 residues. V dropped 4 bases and J dropped 4; count of bases not matched to a gene: 5. Looked up from germline, CDR1 is SQVTM and CDR2 is ANQGSEA. CDR3 amino acids: CSVGFGQGYGYTF. The CDR3 bases that were read are TGCAGCGTTGGGTTCGGACAGGGCTATGGC. The full variable domain, with the rest looked up from reference TRBV29-1 and TRBJ1-2, is SAVISQKPSRDICQRGTSLTIQCQVDSQVTMMFWYRQQPGQSLTLIATANQGSEATYESGFVIDKFPISRPNLTFSTLTVSNMSPEDSSIYLCSVGFGQGYGYTFGSGTRLTVV.